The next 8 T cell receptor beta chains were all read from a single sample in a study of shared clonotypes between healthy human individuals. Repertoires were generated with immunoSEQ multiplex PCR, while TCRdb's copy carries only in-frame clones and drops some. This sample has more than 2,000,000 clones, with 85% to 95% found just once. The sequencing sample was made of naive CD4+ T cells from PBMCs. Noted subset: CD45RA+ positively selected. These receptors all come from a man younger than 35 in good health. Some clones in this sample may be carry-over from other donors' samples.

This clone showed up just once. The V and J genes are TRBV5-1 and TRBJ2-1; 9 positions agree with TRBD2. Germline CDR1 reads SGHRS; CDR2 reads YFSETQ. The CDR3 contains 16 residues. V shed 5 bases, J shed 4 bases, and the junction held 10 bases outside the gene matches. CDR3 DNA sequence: TGCGCCAGCAGGGAGGCGGGAGGGAGGAATTACAATGAGCAGTTCTTC. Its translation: CASREAGGRNYNEQFF.

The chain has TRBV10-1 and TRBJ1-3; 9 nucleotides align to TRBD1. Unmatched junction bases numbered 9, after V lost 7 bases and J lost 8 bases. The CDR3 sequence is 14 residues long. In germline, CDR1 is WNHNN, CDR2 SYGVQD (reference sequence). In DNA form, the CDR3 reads TGCGCCAGCACCAAAAGGACAGGGGAGGACACCATATATTTT. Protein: CASTKRTGEDTIYF.

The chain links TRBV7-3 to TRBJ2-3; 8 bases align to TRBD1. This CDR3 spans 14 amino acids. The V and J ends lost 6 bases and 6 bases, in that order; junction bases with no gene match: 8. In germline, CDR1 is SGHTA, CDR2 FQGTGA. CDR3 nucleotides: TGTGCCAGCAGTTTGGACAGGGCGGGGGATACGCAGTATTTT. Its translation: CASSLDRAGDTQYF.

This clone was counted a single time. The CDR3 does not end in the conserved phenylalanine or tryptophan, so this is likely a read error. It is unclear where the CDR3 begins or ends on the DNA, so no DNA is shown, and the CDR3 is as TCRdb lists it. CDR3 sequence reads: CASSFLWGPVPTSGRA. J is TRBJ2-7 and V is TRBV27; the table's D call, TRBD2, was not checked against the DNA. The germline V gene has CDR1 MNHEY and CDR2 SMNVEV (reference sequence). The CDR3 adds up to 16 amino acids, both ends counted.

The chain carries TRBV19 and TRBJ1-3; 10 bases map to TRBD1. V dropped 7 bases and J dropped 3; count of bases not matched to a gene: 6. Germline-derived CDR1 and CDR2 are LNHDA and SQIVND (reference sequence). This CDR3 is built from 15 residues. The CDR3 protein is CASTRQGAGGNTIYF. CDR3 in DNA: TGTGCCAGTACCCGACAGGGGGCAGGTGGAAACACCATATATTTT.

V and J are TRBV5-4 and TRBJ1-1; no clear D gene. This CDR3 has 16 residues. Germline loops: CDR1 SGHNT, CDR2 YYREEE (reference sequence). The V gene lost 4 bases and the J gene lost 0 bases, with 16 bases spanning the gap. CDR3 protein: CASSPRPQELNTEAFF. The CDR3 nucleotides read TGTGCCAGCAGCCCCCGCCCGCAGGAGCTGAACACTGAAGCTTTCTTT. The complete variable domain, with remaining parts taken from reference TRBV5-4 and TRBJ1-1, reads ETGVTQSPTHLIKTRGQQVTLRCSSQSGHNTVSWYQQALGQGPQFIFQYYREEENGRGNFPPRFSGLQFPNYSSELNVNALELDDSALYLCASSPRPQELNTEAFFGQGTRLTVV.

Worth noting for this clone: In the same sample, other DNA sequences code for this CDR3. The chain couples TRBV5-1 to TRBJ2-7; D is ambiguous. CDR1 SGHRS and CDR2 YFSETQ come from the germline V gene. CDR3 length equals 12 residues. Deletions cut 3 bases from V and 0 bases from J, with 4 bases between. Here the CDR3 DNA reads TGCGCCAGCAGCTCAAGCTCCTACGAGCAGTACTTC. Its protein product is CASSSSSYEQYF.

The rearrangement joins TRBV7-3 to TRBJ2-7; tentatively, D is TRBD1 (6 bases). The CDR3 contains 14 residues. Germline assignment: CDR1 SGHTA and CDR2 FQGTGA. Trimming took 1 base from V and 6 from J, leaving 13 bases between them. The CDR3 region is CASSLRAGDGEQYF. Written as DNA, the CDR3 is TGTGCCAGCAGCTTAAGGGCAGGGGATGGCGAGCAGTACTTC.